This T cell receptor (beta chain) comes out of a study of T cells and Merkel cell carcinoma outcomes. Method: immunoSEQ multiplex PCR; TCRdb's copy keeps in-frame clones and lacks some. The sample lists about 1,900 clones; 60% to 80% were seen once. This CDR3 region has 12 residues. V dropped 5 bases and J dropped 8 bases, with 12 bases sitting between them. CDR1 and CDR2 (germline): KGHSH, LQKENI. The J gene is TRBJ1-2, the V gene TRBV18; no clear D. The specimen was tumor tissue from Merkel cell carcinoma. This clonotype was sampled from a human donor with Merkel cell carcinoma. The CDR3 DNA is TGTGCCAGCTCATCGGGTCTCGGGGGCTACACCTTC. Translation: CASSSGLGGYTF.